The T cell receptor (beta chain) described here comes from a study of molecular identifiers for immune sequencing clone quantification. This clonotype was found a few times. Previously described methods and listed TCR primers produced bulk TCR libraries. TCRdb re-derived calls from the PCR reads in MiXCR, one entry per CDR3 protein. The data contain hundreds of thousands of distinct CDR3 sequences, over 20% of them singletons. Isolation of naive CD8 T cells was achieved by sorting on a CD8+CD4-CCR7+CD45RA+ phenotype. The V end was cut by 3 bases, the J end by 0 bases, with 9 bases between. The CDR3 has 15 amino acids.

The receptor's source is a human donor in good health. Some libraries in this study had Jurkat cell RNA spiked in. The sequenced sample was naive CD8+ T cells from blood, with Jurkat cell RNA spiked in. Subset described: FACS-sorted CD8+CD4-CCR7+CD45RA+ naive T cells. This rearrangement joins TRBV12-3 or TRBV12-4 to TRBJ2-1; D is unresolved. The DNA of the CDR3 is TGTGCCAGCAGTTTTGGCTTAAGCTCCTACAATGAGCAGTTCTTC. Amino acid sequence: CASSFGLSSYNEQFF.